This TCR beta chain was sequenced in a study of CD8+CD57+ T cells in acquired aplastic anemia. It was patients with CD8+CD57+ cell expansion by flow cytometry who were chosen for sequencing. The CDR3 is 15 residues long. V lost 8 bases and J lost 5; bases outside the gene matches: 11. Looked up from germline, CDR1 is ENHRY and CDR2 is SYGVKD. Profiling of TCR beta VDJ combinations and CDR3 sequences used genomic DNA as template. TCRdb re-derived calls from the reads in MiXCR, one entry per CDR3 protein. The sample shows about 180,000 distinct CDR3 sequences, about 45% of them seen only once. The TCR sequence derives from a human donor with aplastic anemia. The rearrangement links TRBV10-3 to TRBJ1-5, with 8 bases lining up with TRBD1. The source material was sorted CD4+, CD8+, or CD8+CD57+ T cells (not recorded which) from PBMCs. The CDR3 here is CAIGGREQGDQPQHF. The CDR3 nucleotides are TGTGCCATCGGGGGTAGGGAACAGGGGGATCAGCCCCAGCATTTT.